The rows below give T cell receptor beta chains drawn from one sample of a study of cytomegalovirus exposure and HLA in healthy donors. Libraries were prepared by immunoSEQ multiplex PCR; TCRdb keeps only in-frame clonotypes and omits some of them. The data contain 120,000 or so clones, 80% to 90% of them singletons. Material: PBMCs. These receptors all come from a woman aged 18-35 years in good health and CMV-seronegative. Each CDR3 is given with its conserved first and last residue. Fields, in order: J gene, CDR3 length, clone size, D gene, V gene, CDR3 protein, CDR3 DNA. A D gene is named only where the DNA matches it firmly. Rows give clone size only sometimes, using once, few, many, or a class for an expanded clone.

>TRBJ1-2|14|NA|NA|TRBV5-1
CASSPGENMWGYTF
TGCGCCAGCAGCCCTGGGGAGAATATGTGGGGCTACACCTTC
>TRBJ2-6|15|once|NA|TRBV19
CASSLRGSGANVLTF
TGTGCCAGTAGCCTGCGGGGTTCTGGGGCCAACGTCCTGACTTTC
>TRBJ1-4|15|NA|NA|TRBV28
CASSHPVGVAEKLFF
TGTGCCAGCAGCCACCCGGTCGGGGTTGCTGAAAAACTGTTTTTT
>TRBJ2-3|13|NA|NA|TRBV30
CAWNPGGSDTQYF
TGTGCCTGGAATCCAGGGGGGTCAGATACGCAGTATTTT
>TRBJ1-5|16|NA|NA|TRBV28
CASSYFWQEEDQPQHF
TGTGCCAGCAGTTATTTTTGGCAGGAGGAGGATCAGCCCCAGCATTTT
>TRBJ2-4|17|NA|NA|TRBV7-8
CASSSSRTALAKNIQYF
TGTGCCAGCAGTTCCTCCCGGACTGCGCTAGCCAAAAACATTCAGTACTTC
>TRBJ2-2|14|NA|NA|TRBV7-2
CASSLVGGTGELFF
TGTGCCAGCAGCTTAGTCGGCGGCACCGGGGAGCTGTTTTTT
>TRBJ1-2|15|many|TRBD1|TRBV7-8
CASSLVGTGTYGYTF
TGTGCCAGCAGCTTAGTCGGGACAGGGACCTATGGCTACACCTTC
>TRBJ1-4|12|NA|TRBD1|TRBV29-1
CSGRQGFEKLFF
TGCAGCGGAAGACAGGGTTTTGAAAAACTGTTTTTT
>TRBJ2-5|15|once|TRBD1|TRBV15
CATSREQGFIETQYF
TGTGCCACCAGCAGAGAACAGGGGTTTATAGAGACCCAGTACTTC
>TRBJ2-1|13|NA|NA|TRBV5-1
CASGTDGTNEQFF
TGCGCCAGCGGGACTGACGGGACGAATGAGCAGTTCTTC
>TRBJ2-3|15|NA|TRBD2|TRBV7-7
CASSSGLAGADTQYF
TGTGCCAGCAGCTCGGGACTAGCAGGCGCAGATACGCAGTATTTT
>TRBJ1-1|15|NA|NA|TRBV4-2
CASSQEGDSNTEAFF
TGTGCCAGCAGCCAAGAAGGCGACAGTAACACTGAAGCTTTCTTT
>TRBJ1-6|15|NA|NA|TRBV6-4
CASGFDSSYNSPLHF
TGTGCCAGCGGGTTCGACAGCTCCTATAATTCACCCCTCCACTTT
>TRBJ2-3|13|NA|NA|TRBV5-1
CASSFPTVDTQYF
TGCGCCAGCAGCTTCCCGACAGTCGATACGCAGTATTTT
>TRBJ1-4|16|NA|NA|TRBV14
CASSQGLAARNEKLFF
TGTGCCAGCAGCCAGGGTCTGGCAGCGAGAAACGAAAAACTGTTTTTT
>TRBJ1-2|13|NA|TRBD1|TRBV28
CASRRDSNYGYTF
TGTGCCAGCAGACGGGACAGCAACTATGGCTACACCTTC
>TRBJ1-3|14|NA|NA|TRBV18
CASSTTGSGNTIYF
TGTGCCAGCTCAACGACAGGATCAGGAAACACCATATATTTT
>TRBJ2-4|12|NA|NA|TRBV7-2
CASSSQRNIQYF
TGTGCCAGCAGCTCACAGAGAAACATTCAGTACTTC
>TRBJ2-7|15|NA|NA|TRBV7-2
CASSLGARAPYEQYF
TGTGCCAGCAGCTTAGGGGCCAGGGCACCCTACGAGCAGTACTTC
>TRBJ2-7|15|NA|TRBD1|TRBV28
CASSRDRGGSYEQYF
TGTGCCAGCAGCCGGGACAGGGGAGGCTCCTACGAGCAGTACTTC
>TRBJ2-1|16|NA|TRBD2|TRBV11-3
CASSSGVAGPVDEQFF
TGTGCCAGCAGCTCTGGTGTAGCGGGGCCGGTAGATGAGCAGTTCTTC
>TRBJ2-5|15|NA|TRBD2|TRBV28
CASSPLAGSEETQYF
TGTGCCAGCAGTCCGCTAGCGGGGTCTGAAGAGACCCAGTACTTC
>TRBJ1-2|12|NA|TRBD1|TRBV28
CASSFAGGVYTF
TGTGCCAGCAGTTTTGCAGGGGGCGTCTACACCTTC
>TRBJ1-1|15|NA|TRBD1|TRBV28
CASSLLGRDRGLAFF
TGTGCCAGCAGTCTATTAGGGCGGGACAGGGGTTTAGCTTTCTTT
>TRBJ1-6|17|NA|TRBD1|TRBV5-1
CASSWAGTGSVGSPLHF
TGCGCCAGCAGCTGGGCCGGGACAGGGTCAGTAGGATCACCCCTCCACTTT
>TRBJ2-5|15|NA|NA|TRBV11-2
CASKRGRQAEETQYF
TGTGCCAGCAAGAGAGGCCGACAGGCGGAAGAGACCCAGTACTTC
>TRBJ2-3|17|NA|NA|TRBV23-1
CASSQLLLTPYTDTQYF
TGCGCCAGCAGTCAACTTCTACTTACCCCATACACAGATACGCAGTATTTT
>TRBJ2-2|15|NA|NA|TRBV27
CASSLGGYGAGELFF
TGTGCCAGCAGTTTAGGAGGGTATGGAGCCGGGGAGCTGTTTTTT
>TRBJ1-1|16|NA|TRBD1|TRBV30
CAWIHSRQGASTEAFF
TGTGCCTGGATTCATAGTAGACAGGGGGCTAGCACTGAAGCTTTCTTT
>TRBJ2-6|17|NA|TRBD2|TRBV10-2
CASSEVSGVTGANVLTF
TGCGCCAGCAGTGAGGTCAGCGGGGTTACTGGGGCCAACGTCCTGACTTTC
>TRBJ1-2|15|NA|TRBD1|TRBV6-6
CASSGGTGGGYGYTF
TGTGCCAGCAGTGGGGGGACAGGGGGCGGCTATGGCTACACCTTC
>TRBJ1-2|13|NA|NA|TRBV28
CASSPLGRDGYTF
TGTGCCAGCAGTCCCCTAGGTCGGGATGGCTACACCTTC
>TRBJ1-2|14|NA|NA|TRBV2
CASFLTDRDYGYTF
TGTGCCAGCTTTCTGACGGACAGAGACTATGGCTACACCTTC
>TRBJ2-3|20|once|NA|TRBV2
CASSDPPEEGLPTDTDTQYF
TGTGCCAGCAGTGATCCGCCTGAGGAGGGACTCCCCACTGACACAGATACGCAGTATTTT
>TRBJ1-1|13|NA|NA|TRBV30
CAWSLRGNTEAFF
TGTGCCTGGAGTCTAAGGGGGAACACTGAAGCTTTCTTT
>TRBJ2-2|15|NA|TRBD2|TRBV2
CASSEGLADTGELFF
TGTGCCAGCAGTGAAGGACTAGCGGACACCGGGGAGCTGTTTTTT
>TRBJ2-7|15|NA|TRBD2|TRBV28
CASSPTSGRTYEQYF
TGTGCCAGCAGCCCAACTAGCGGGAGAACCTACGAGCAGTACTTC
>TRBJ2-2|16|NA|TRBD1|TRBV9
CASSVGQGLTTGELFF
TGTGCCAGCAGCGTAGGACAGGGGCTTACTACCGGGGAGCTGTTTTTT
>TRBJ1-2|15|NA|TRBD1|TRBV7-9
CASSLETGGDYGYTF
TGTGCCAGCAGCTTAGAAACAGGGGGCGACTATGGCTACACCTTC
>TRBJ2-7|10|NA|NA|TRBV29-1
CSVDLGEQYF
TGCAGCGTTGACCTAGGAGAGCAGTACTTC
>TRBJ1-5|14|NA|TRBD1|TRBV18
CASSDREGNQPQHF
TGTGCCAGCTCGGACAGGGAGGGCAATCAGCCCCAGCATTTT
>TRBJ1-4|14|NA|NA|TRBV7-6
CASRAGSTNEKLFF
TGTGCCAGCAGGGCCGGGTCAACTAATGAAAAACTGTTTTTT
>TRBJ1-5|14|NA|TRBD1|TRBV7-9
CASSLDRGAQPQHF
TGTGCCAGCAGCTTAGACAGGGGGGCTCAGCCCCAGCATTTT